Listed below are T cell receptor beta chains from one sample, sequenced in a study of CD8 T cells in Susac syndrome. TCRdb analysed the immunoSEQ multiplex PCR reads with MiXCR anew, one entry per CDR3 protein. The sample has roughly 190,000 distinct CDR3 sequences; around 95% are singletons. The sequenced material came from CD8+ T cells from PBMCs. Receptor source: a human donor with Susac syndrome. Both conserved end residues are part of each CDR3. The D gene is left open where the match is weak. Rows may omit the clone size; those that give it use once, few, many or a size class.

J gene,V gene,D gene,clone size,CDR3 DNA,CDR3 protein
TRBJ2-7,TRBV2,TRBD2,.,TGTGCCATTACAGCGGGGGAGATTTTCTACGAGCAGTACTTC,CAITAGEIFYEQYF
TRBJ2-1,TRBV14,.,.,TGTGCCAGCAGCCAAGATCTCTGGACTAACTACAATGAGCAGTTCTTC,CASSQDLWTNYNEQFF
TRBJ2-6,TRBV9,.,.,TGTGCCAGCAGCGTACCTTCAACTGGGGCCAACGTCCTGACTTTC,CASSVPSTGANVLTF
TRBJ1-2,TRBV6-4,.,.,TGTGCCAGCAGTGACTCAGCAGGGAACTATGGCTACACCTTC,CASSDSAGNYGYTF
TRBJ2-7,TRBV7-9,TRBD2,once,TGTGCCAGCAGCCAGACTAGCGGGACTTCCTACGAGCAGTACTTC,CASSQTSGTSYEQYF
TRBJ2-1,TRBV7-9,TRBD2,.,TGTGCCAGCAGCTTAGGGACTAGCTATGAGCAGTTCTTC,CASSLGTSYEQFF
TRBJ2-7,TRBV18,.,.,TGTGCCAGCTCATCAGACGGGACCTACGAGCAGTACTTC,CASSSDGTYEQYF
TRBJ1-3,TRBV28,.,.,TGTGCCAGCAGTCACCGAACAGGGTCCTCTGGAAACACCATATATTTT,CASSHRTGSSGNTIYF
TRBJ2-4,TRBV20-1,.,.,TGCAGTGCTAATGCCCTTCTAGCCAAAAACATTCAGTACTTC,CSANALLAKNIQYF
TRBJ1-1,TRBV7-8,.,.,TGTGCCAGCAGCCCCTTTCTGGAGGGTAGAGTCGCTGAAGCTTTCTTT,CASSPFLEGRVAEAFF
TRBJ2-7,TRBV2,.,.,TGTGCCAGCAGCGGACCCGAAATGCGGGTTGAGCAGTACTTC,CASSGPEMRVEQYF
TRBJ2-1,TRBV7-8,TRBD2,once,TGTGCCAGCAGCTTACTTCCCGGGACTAGCGGGCCGAAAAGCTCCTACAATGAGCAGTTCTTC,CASSLLPGTSGPKSSYNEQFF
TRBJ2-7,TRBV25-1,TRBD2,.,TGTGCCAGCAGTGAAGCTAGCGGGAACATCTACGAGCAGTACTTC,CASSEASGNIYEQYF
TRBJ2-7,TRBV13,TRBD1,.,TGTGCCAGCAGCACAGGACAGGACCCTCTCCCCCCTCTCCCCTACGAGCAGTACTTC,CASSTGQDPLPPLPYEQYF
TRBJ2-1,TRBV5-1,TRBD2,.,TGCGCCAGCAGCTTGGAACCGAGCGGGGGGGTCTACTTGAATGAGCAGTTCTTC,CASSLEPSGGVYLNEQFF
TRBJ1-1,TRBV29-1,.,once,TGCAGCGTTAGCAGTTATAACACTGAAGCTTTCTTT,CSVSSYNTEAFF
TRBJ2-2,TRBV5-4,TRBD1,.,TGTGCCAGCAGCATAAACAGGGGTTCGAACACCGGGGAGCTGTTTTTT,CASSINRGSNTGELFF
TRBJ1-1,TRBV7-6,.,.,TGTGCCAGCAGCTTTACCGCGAACACTGAAGCTTTCTTT,CASSFTANTEAFF
TRBJ1-5,TRBV5-6,.,.,TGTGCCAGCTCTGGGGGTGATGGTCAGCCCCAGCATTTT,CASSGGDGQPQHF
TRBJ1-2,TRBV5-6,.,.,TGTGCCAGCAGCCCATACCTCTCGGGGGCTAATGGCTACACCTTC,CASSPYLSGANGYTF
TRBJ1-1,TRBV29-1,.,once,TGCAGCGTTGAAGAAATCGGAGGGCTTGAAGCTTTCTTT,CSVEEIGGLEAFF
TRBJ1-2,TRBV25-1,.,.,TGTGCCAGCAGTGAATCCGGAGCAGGGTCCTATGGCTACACCTTC,CASSESGAGSYGYTF
TRBJ1-6,TRBV2,TRBD1,.,TGTGCTACGGGACAGGACCATAATTCACCCCTCCACTTT,CATGQDHNSPLHF
TRBJ1-5,TRBV4-1,.,once,TGCGCCAGCAGCCAAAAAAACGAGGGGACGCCCCAGCATTTT,CASSQKNEGTPQHF
TRBJ2-7,TRBV20-1,TRBD2,.,TGCAGTGCTAGGGGGACTAGCGGAGGTCTCTACGAGCAGTACTTC,CSARGTSGGLYEQYF
TRBJ1-5,TRBV6-2/TRBV6-3,.,.,TGTGCCAGCGGACTCCTGGGGGGCAATCAGCCCCAGCATTTT,CASGLLGGNQPQHF
TRBJ2-2,TRBV24-1,.,.,TGTGCCACCAGTGATCCGCAAGCAGGGGAGCTGTTTTTT,CATSDPQAGELFF
TRBJ1-5,TRBV7-6,.,.,TGTGCCAGCAGCTTAGAACCCTCAGGGGACCTAAATCAGCCCCAGCATTTT,CASSLEPSGDLNQPQHF
TRBJ2-5,TRBV5-1,TRBD1,.,TGCGCCAGCACAAGGACAGGGGTTGACGAGACCCAGTACTTC,CASTRTGVDETQYF
TRBJ1-3,TRBV9,TRBD1,.,TGTGCCAGCAGCGTAGGACAGGGGGCCGGAAACACCATATATTTT,CASSVGQGAGNTIYF
TRBJ1-1,TRBV3-1,.,.,TGTGCCAGCAGCTCCCCGGGGGGGTCAGCCACTGAAGCTTTCTTT,CASSSPGGSATEAFF
TRBJ1-5,TRBV5-6,.,.,TGTGCCAGCAGCACGGGGCAGGGCGGCAATCAGCCCCAGCATTTT,CASSTGQGGNQPQHF
TRBJ2-7,TRBV20-1,.,.,TGCAGTGCTAGCCGAGCGACTGTTGCCTACGAGCAGTACTTC,CSASRATVAYEQYF
TRBJ2-3,TRBV5-6,TRBD2,.,TGTGCCAGCAGCTGGGGGACTAGCTTACAGTATTTT,CASSWGTSLQYF
TRBJ1-2,TRBV27,.,once,TGTGCCAGCAGTTCCGGGTGGTCGCAGGGGAACTATGGCTACACCTTC,CASSSGWSQGNYGYTF
TRBJ2-3,TRBV2,.,.,TGTGCCAGCAGTCACCCCCGTAGCGTCAGCACAGATACGCAGTATTTT,CASSHPRSVSTDTQYF
TRBJ2-5,TRBV5-5,TRBD1,.,TGTGCCAGCAGCCGACAGGGGGCGGAAGAGACCCAGTACTTC,CASSRQGAEETQYF
TRBJ2-3,TRBV2,.,.,TGTGCCAGCAGTGAATCCCCCTTGGCGACGCAGTATTTT,CASSESPLATQYF
TRBJ2-1,TRBV7-9,TRBD2,.,TGTGCCAGCAGCTCCGGGAGCGGGGCAGACAATGAGCAGTTCTTC,CASSSGSGADNEQFF
TRBJ2-3,TRBV9,.,.,TGTGCCAGCAGCGTAACCAGCGGCGGCACAGATACGCAGTATTTT,CASSVTSGGTDTQYF
TRBJ1-1,TRBV5-1,.,.,TGCGCCAGCAGCTTTAAGGGCACTGAAGCTTTCTTT,CASSFKGTEAFF
TRBJ2-7,TRBV20-1,.,.,TGCAGTGCTAGATCGGTGGGGGGGCGCAGCTACGAGCAGTACTTC,CSARSVGGRSYEQYF
TRBJ2-5,TRBV12-3/TRBV12-4,.,.,TGTGCCAGCAGAGGTGCCCAGACCCAGTACTTC,CASRGAQTQYF
TRBJ1-3,TRBV6-5,.,.,TGTGCCAGCAGTCTCCAGGTTAACTCTGGAAACACCATATATTTT,CASSLQVNSGNTIYF
TRBJ2-7,TRBV11-2,TRBD2,.,TGTGCCAGCAGCTCCCCTTTCGGGACTAGCGGGTCCTACGAGCAGTACTTC,CASSSPFGTSGSYEQYF
TRBJ1-2,TRBV30,.,.,TGTGCCTGGAGTGGGCAGGGACTTGGTGGCTACACCTTC,CAWSGQGLGGYTF
TRBJ1-5,TRBV12-3/TRBV12-4,.,.,TGTGCCAGCAGGTCAGGGGTTCAGCCCCAGCATTTT,CASRSGVQPQHF
TRBJ2-3,TRBV30,.,.,TGTGCCTGGAGTGAAGTAATGAACACAGATACGCAGTATTTT,CAWSEVMNTDTQYF
TRBJ1-1,TRBV28,.,.,TGTGCCAGCACCAAAACAGGGATCACTGAAGCTTTCTTT,CASTKTGITEAFF
TRBJ1-5,TRBV2,.,.,TGTGCCAGCAGTGAAGCGCTACAGGGCAATCAGCCCCAGCATTTT,CASSEALQGNQPQHF
TRBJ1-4,TRBV29-1,.,.,TGCAGCGTATTGGACAGTCTAAATGAAAAACTGTTTTTT,CSVLDSLNEKLFF
TRBJ1-1,TRBV9,TRBD1,few,TGTGCCAGCAGCGGGGGGACAGAGAACACTGAAGCTTTCTTT,CASSGGTENTEAFF
TRBJ2-7,TRBV4-1,.,.,TGCGCCAGCAGCCAAGGGGCAGGGGAGGGCTACGAGCAGTACTTC,CASSQGAGEGYEQYF